This is a list of T cell receptor beta chains from one sample in a study of T cells and copy number aberrations in small-cell lung cancer. Sequenced by immunoSEQ multiplex PCR; TCRdb stores in-frame clones only, minus some. Of over 6,000 clones in the sample, less than 85% were seen once. The sequenced sample was tumor tissue. The receptors originated from a man aged 45-65 years with small cell lung cancer. Both conserved end residues are part of each CDR3. A D gene is named only where the DNA matches it firmly. Rows may omit the clone size; those that give it use once, few, many or a size class.

12 | TRBJ2-1 | NA | NA | TRBV6-1 | TGTGCCAGCAGTGAATTGTACAATGAGCAGTTCTTC | CASSELYNEQFF
15 | TRBJ2-7 | NA | NA | TRBV10-3 | TGTGCCATCAGAGGATGGGGGGGCCTCTCCTACGAGCAGTACTTC | CAIRGWGGLSYEQYF
16 | TRBJ1-2 | NA | NA | TRBV9 | TGTGCCAGCAGCGTAGGATTGGGACGGACAATCTATGGCTACACCTTC | CASSVGLGRTIYGYTF
16 | TRBJ2-1 | TRBD2 | NA | TRBV5-1 | TGCGCCAGCAGCCCCCTAGCGGGAGGGCTAAACAATGAGCAGTTCTTC | CASSPLAGGLNNEQFF
12 | TRBJ2-7 | TRBD1 | few | TRBV6-5 | TGTGCCAGCAGTTTCGACAGGGGTCAGCAGTACTTC | CASSFDRGQQYF
14 | TRBJ2-7 | TRBD2 | NA | TRBV7-9 | TGTGCCAGCAGCTTAAGGGCTAGCGGGAGGGAGCAGTACTTC | CASSLRASGREQYF
15 | TRBJ2-3 | NA | once | TRBV27 | TGTGCCAGCACCTTGGGGGGAACGCGCACAGATACGCAGTATTTT | CASTLGGTRTDTQYF
13 | TRBJ2-5 | NA | medium-sized | TRBV11-2 | TGTGCCAGCAGCCCAGTGCAGGGGGAGACCCAGTACTTC | CASSPVQGETQYF
13 | TRBJ1-2 | TRBD1 | NA | TRBV5-1 | TGCGCCAGCAGCTTGGTGGGGACAGATAGCTACACCTTC | CASSLVGTDSYTF
14 | TRBJ2-1 | NA | NA | TRBV29-1 | TGCAGCGTTTACTACCGGAGCTCCTACAATGAGCAGTTCTTC | CSVYYRSSYNEQFF
16 | TRBJ2-7 | TRBD1 | NA | TRBV7-9 | TGTGCCAGCAGCTCCACCGGGACAGGATCCACCTACGAGCAGTACTTC | CASSSTGTGSTYEQYF
20 | TRBJ2-1 | NA | NA | TRBV21-1 | TGTGCCAGCAGCAAAGACCAGAACTTAAAAAGCATAACCCCCCACAATGAGCAGTTCTTC | CASSKDQNLKSITPHNEQFF
13 | TRBJ2-3 | TRBD2 | NA | TRBV28 | TGTGCCAGCTGCGGGAGTTTGGCAGATACGCAGTATTTT | CASCGSLADTQYF
15 | TRBJ2-5 | TRBD1 | large | TRBV9 | TGTGCCAGCAGCCCGGGACAGGGGAAAGGAGAGACCCAGTACTTC | CASSPGQGKGETQYF